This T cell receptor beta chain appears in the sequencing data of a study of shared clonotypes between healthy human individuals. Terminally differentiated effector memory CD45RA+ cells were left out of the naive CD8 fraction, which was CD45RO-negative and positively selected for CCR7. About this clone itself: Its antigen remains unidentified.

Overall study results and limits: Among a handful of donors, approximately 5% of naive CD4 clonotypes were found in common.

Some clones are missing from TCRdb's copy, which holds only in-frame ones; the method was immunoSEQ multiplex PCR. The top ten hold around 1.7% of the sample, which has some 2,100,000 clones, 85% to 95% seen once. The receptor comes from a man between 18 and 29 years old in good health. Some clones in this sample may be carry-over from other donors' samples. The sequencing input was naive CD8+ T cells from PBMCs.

CDR3 sequence reads: CASSPYTGSNQPQHF. CDR3 bases: TGTGCCAGCAGTCCTTACACAGGGAGCAATCAGCCCCAGCATTTT. J is TRBJ1-5 and V is TRBV28, with a possible D match to TRBD1 (6 bases). With 5 bases removed from V and 1 base from J, the gap between germline ends came to 12 bases. This CDR3 has 15 residues. Germline-derived CDR1 and CDR2 are MDHEN and SYDVKM.